What follows describes a single T cell receptor (beta chain). Its antigen is not known. These data come from a study of human versus mouse CDR3 diversity and MHC coevolution. Study observations and caveats: Clonal inequality was lowest in most of the three human donors. By iCHAO1, human TCR beta clonotypes numbered roughly 1.7 million, the most.

The CDR3 loop spans 15 amino acids. Germline loops: CDR1 SGHNT, CDR2 YYREEE (reference sequence). The ends lost 0 bases at V and 2 bases at J; junction bases unmatched: 3. The data were produced by immunoSEQ multiplex PCR, yet TCRdb's version contains in-frame clones alone and is incomplete. The sample yields around 74,000 clones, about 90% seen once. This chain connects TRBV5-4 to TRBJ2-7; 9 positions agree with TRBD1. The TCR sequence derives from a person aged 25 to 75 in good health. The sequenced sample was naive CD4+ T cells from blood. As to subset: CD45RO-negative CD62L-positive naive CD4 T cells. DNA for the CDR3: TGTGCCAGCAGCTTGGAAGGGACAGGGACCTACGAGCAGTACTTC. This translates into CASSLEGTGTYEQYF.